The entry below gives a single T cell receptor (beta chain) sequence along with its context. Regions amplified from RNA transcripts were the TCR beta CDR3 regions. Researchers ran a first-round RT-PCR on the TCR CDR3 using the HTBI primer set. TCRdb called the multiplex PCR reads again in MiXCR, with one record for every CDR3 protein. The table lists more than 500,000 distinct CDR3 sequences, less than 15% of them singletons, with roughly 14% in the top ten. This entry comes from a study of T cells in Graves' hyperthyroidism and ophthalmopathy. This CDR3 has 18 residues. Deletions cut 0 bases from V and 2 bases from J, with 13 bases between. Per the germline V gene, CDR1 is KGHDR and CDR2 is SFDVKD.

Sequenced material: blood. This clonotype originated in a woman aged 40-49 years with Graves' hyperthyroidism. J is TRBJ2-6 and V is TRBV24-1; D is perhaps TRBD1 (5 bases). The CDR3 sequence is CATSDLIQGPPGANVLTF. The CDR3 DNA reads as TGTGCCACCAGTGATTTGATCCAGGGCCCACCTGGGGCCAACGTCCTGACTTTC.